This note documents a single TCR beta chain sequence. The CDR3 has 13 residues. V gave up 3 bases and J gave up 4 bases; unmatched junction bases: 2. CDR1 and CDR2 from the germline V gene are SGHNT and YYREEE (reference sequence). This sample is drawn from a study of blood T cell repertoires in COVID-19. Across the whole study: Acute and convalescent COVID-19 samples came from the United States, Italy and Spain. In each case, the material was cDNA or gDNA derived from T cells, B-cell-depleted T cells, or PBMCs.

TCRdb's table, derived via immunoSEQ multiplex PCR, lists solely in-frame clones and lacks some. The sample yields 150,000 to 200,000 clones, 85% seen once. Seattle cases were enrolled at active infection and followed longitudinally. The sample comprised peripheral blood. This receptor was obtained from a woman between 50 and 59 years old with COVID-19, enrolled during active disease. The chain joins TRBV5-4 to TRBJ2-5, with 8 bases matching TRBD1. The CDR3 spells CASSSRGLETQYF. DNA of the CDR3: TGTGCCAGCAGCTCCAGGGGGCTAGAGACCCAGTACTTC.